This TCR beta chain was profiled in a study of blood T cell repertoires in COVID-19. This clone came up once. Measured with immunoSEQ multiplex PCR; TCRdb has only the in-frame clones, and not every one. Found here are about 49,000 clones, approximately 85% of them singletons; the top ten hold 12% to 15%. CDR3 length: 15 amino acids. Germline V CDR1 and CDR2: LNHDA, SQIVND (reference sequence). V dropped 4 bases and J dropped 5 bases, with 15 bases sitting between them. This clonotype was obtained from a human donor in a cohort sampled during active COVID-19. Sequences were obtained from peripheral blood. This chain connects TRBV19 to TRBJ1-5; D perhaps matches TRBD1 (6 bases). CDR3 in amino acids: CASSRGAAGDQPQHF. DNA for the CDR3: TGTGCCAGTAGTAGAGGGGCTGCAGGGGATCAGCCCCAGCATTTT.